The 31 T cell receptor beta chains below were found in one sample sequenced in a study of T cell repertoires in cytomegalovirus infection. MiXCR was run by TCRdb on the reads, yielding one entry per CDR3 protein. Of some 270,000 distinct CDR3 sequences in the sample, about 20% were seen once. For these receptors, no antigen is known. This sample comprised cultured PBMCs, obtained from culture after CMV antigen stimulation. All receptors derive from a human donor in good health (CMV status not recorded). Some clones in this sample may be carry-over from other donors' samples.

V usage is TRBV12-3 or TRBV12-4 and J usage is TRBJ2-1; 12 bases line up with TRBD2. V shed 6 bases, J shed 6 bases, and the junction held 3 bases outside the gene matches. The CDR3 loop spans 14 amino acids. The CDR3: CASRTSGRFNEQFF. Here the CDR3 DNA reads TGTGCCAGCAGAACTAGCGGGAGGTTCAATGAGCAGTTCTTC.

This chain joins TRBV12-3 or TRBV12-4 and TRBJ1-2; TRBD1 matches 10 bases. Trimming at V came to 3 bases and at J to 8 bases, leaving 9 bases not matched to a gene. This CDR3 has 15 residues. The CDR3 is CASSLYGTGEEGYTF. The CDR3 DNA follows: TGTGCCAGCAGTTTGTATGGGACAGGGGAGGAAGGCTACACCTTC.

This clonotype was counted between two and nine times. CDR3 coding DNA: TGTGCCAGCAGTGGCAGTTACAATGAGCAGTTCTTC. Amino acids: CASSGSYNEQFF. The chain uses TRBV6-1 and TRBJ2-1; D unresolved. This CDR3 is 12 amino acids long. The ends were cut back, 4 bases at V and 4 bases at J, with 5 bases in the middle. Germline lookup yields CDR1 MNHNS and CDR2 SASEGT.

At least ten counts were recorded for this clonotype. The chain combines TRBV7-3 with TRBJ2-3; D possibly matches TRBD1 or TRBD2 (6 bases each). The CDR3 length is 13 residues. The germline gives CDR1 SGHTA, CDR2 FQGTGA. V lost 3 bases and J lost 5, with 9 bases in between. Written as DNA, the CDR3 is TGTGCCAGCAGCTTGGGGGGCAGAGATACGCAGTATTTT. This gives the protein CASSLGGRDTQYF.

This chain uses TRBV7-2 with TRBJ1-5; possibly TRBD1 for D (6 bases). V gave up 5 bases and J gave up 7 bases, with 15 bases separating them. This CDR3 comprises 14 residues. The germline V gene has CDR1 SGHTA and CDR2 FQGNSA. CDR3 bases: TGTGCCAGCAGCCCAGGGGATACGGGGCAGCCCCAGCATTTT. Translated: CASSPGDTGQPQHF.

V is TRBV7-2 and J is TRBJ1-2; TRBD1 matches 8 bases. V lost 1 base, J lost 8 bases, and 15 bases stayed unmatched. The CDR3 consists of 17 residues. CDR1 is SGHTA and CDR2 is FQGNSA in the germline V gene. This CDR3 reads CASSLGVGQGNRVGYTF. The CDR3, as DNA: TGTGCCAGCAGCTTAGGGGTTGGACAGGGTAATAGGGTAGGCTACACCTTC.

The gene calls are TRBV13 and TRBJ2-3; possibly TRBD2 for D (6 bases). V lost 5 bases and J lost 5, with 29 bases in between. CDR3 length: 19 amino acids. Germline V gene sequence: CDR1 PRHDT, CDR2 FYEKMQ (reference sequence). CDR3 sequence (DNA): TGTGCCAGCAGCCCCCCGTTAGGTCGGGGGAGGAGCTTGGTAGATACGCAGTATTTT. This gives the protein CASSPPLGRGRSLVDTQYF.

The chain couples TRBV7-2 to TRBJ2-3; no clear D. Looked up from germline, CDR1 is SGHTA and CDR2 is FQGNSA. CDR3 length equals 18 residues. Trimming cost V 1 base and J 3 bases, with 20 bases left between them. Written as DNA, the CDR3 is TGTGCCAGCAGCTTAGGAGGATTGGGTTCCTCTTGGACAGATACGCAGTATTTT. Amino acids: CASSLGGLGSSWTDTQYF.

The chain has TRBV19 and TRBJ2-3, with D hard to call. Germline CDR1 and CDR2: LNHDA and SQIVND (reference sequence). Trimming stripped 5 bases from V and 4 bases from J, with 10 bases between. The length of the CDR3 is 13 residues. The CDR3 DNA is TGTGCCAGTAGTTTTTCAGGTGCAGATACGCAGTATTTT. Translation: CASSFSGADTQYF.

This clonotype was recorded at least ten times. The chain joins TRBV11-2 to TRBJ2-3, with a weak D call TRBD2 (6 bases). V lost 1 base to trimming and J lost 1 base, with 9 bases between them. CDR3 length equals 15 residues. Germline V lookup: CDR1 SGHAT, CDR2 FQNNGV. CDR3: CASSLAGAGTDTQYF. CDR3 sequence (DNA): TGTGCCAGCAGCTTAGCGGGAGCGGGCACAGATACGCAGTATTTT.

This chain connects TRBV2 to TRBJ2-1; 8 bases agree with TRBD2. The CDR3 is 14 amino acids. V gave up 6 bases and J gave up 12 bases; unmatched junction bases: 13. Looked up from germline, CDR1 is SNHLY and CDR2 is FYNNEI. This chain's CDR3 is CASRDGRGLVSQFF. CDR3 nucleotide sequence: TGTGCCAGCAGAGACGGGAGGGGTCTAGTTTCGCAGTTCTTC.

V gene TRBV6-4 combines with J gene TRBJ2-1, with 12 bases fitting TRBD2. Trimming cost V 4 bases and J 6 bases; bases outside gene matches: 7. Germline V lookup: CDR1 MRHNA, CDR2 SNTAGT. This CDR3 is 16 amino acids long. CDR3 loop: CASSAQTSGSFNEQFF. The CDR3 coding sequence is TGTGCCAGCAGTGCCCAGACTAGCGGGAGCTTCAATGAGCAGTTCTTC.

This clonotype was counted between two and nine times. The chain is built from TRBV9 and TRBJ1-2, with D possibly being TRBD1 (5 bases). CDR3 length: 13 amino acids. V was pared by 0 bases and J by 3 bases, with 6 bases between. Germline loops: CDR1 SGDLS, CDR2 YYNGEE. The DNA of the CDR3 is TGTGCCAGCAGCGTAGAGGGACACTATGGCTACACCTTC. It yields the protein CASSVEGHYGYTF.

The gene calls are TRBV11-3 and TRBJ2-3; 13 nucleotides agree with TRBD2. After removal of 7 bases from V and 4 bases from J, the junction contained 11 bases not matched to a gene. Germline assignment: CDR1 SGHNT and CDR2 YENEEA. The CDR3 runs 17 residues. CDR3 residues: CASTHRTSGRIADTQYF. CDR3 DNA: TGTGCCAGCACCCACCGGACTAGCGGGAGAATCGCAGATACGCAGTATTTT.

This clonotype has more than one count but fewer than ten. This chain uses TRBV7-8 with TRBJ2-7; the match to TRBD2 covers 8 bases. The germline V gene has CDR1 SGHVS and CDR2 FQNEAQ. The CDR3 is made up of 15 amino acids. The junction had 8 bases not matched to a gene; V was cut back by 5 bases and J by 2 bases. Here the CDR3 reads CASSLSPLAAYEQYF. CDR3 DNA: TGTGCCAGCAGCCTGTCTCCACTAGCGGCCTACGAGCAGTACTTC.

Concerning this clonotype itself: Germline is not matched at one junction end, which may reflect a read error. The CDR3 loop is CANSQDKKRELPYNEQFF. CDR3 in DNA: TGCGCCAACAGCCAAGACAAAAAGCGGGAGCTCCCCTACAATGAGCAGTTCTTC. V and J are TRBV4-3 and TRBJ2-1; 8 nucleotides match TRBD2. The germline V gene encodes CDR1 LGHNA and CDR2 YSLEER. CDR3 length: 18 amino acids.

V and J are TRBV20-1 and TRBJ2-3, with a weak D call TRBD1 (6 bases). There are 14 residues in the CDR3. The germline V and J ends were trimmed by 0 bases and 4 bases, with 11 bases remaining between them. Germline V lookup: CDR1 DFQATT, CDR2 SNEGSKA (reference sequence). The CDR3 reads CSARDTGNSDTQYF. CDR3 sequence (DNA): TGCAGTGCTAGAGATACAGGGAACTCAGATACGCAGTATTTT.

The table lists this clonotype with a few counts. The V gene is TRBV28, the J gene TRBJ2-7; D gene unclear. From germline, CDR1 is MDHEN and CDR2 SYDVKM. CDR3 length: 12 amino acids. V was pared by 11 bases and J by 5 bases, with 16 bases between. The CDR3 region has the DNA TGTGCCCCGACATTATCTCAGAACGAGCAGTACTTC. Residues: CAPTLSQNEQYF.

This clonotype showed up just a few times. The J gene is TRBJ1-2, the V gene TRBV20-1; no definite D call. CDR3 length: 13 residues. Trimming cost V 5 bases and J 4 bases, with 14 bases left between them. Germline loops: CDR1 DFQATT, CDR2 SNEGSKA (reference sequence). Here the CDR3 reads CSAGSPSGYGYTF. The DNA for the CDR3 is TGCAGTGCTGGCAGTCCGTCGGGCTATGGCTACACCTTC.

J is TRBJ1-5 and V is TRBV6-1, with a possible D match to TRBD1 (6 bases). Trimming removed 6 bases at V and 0 bases at J, with 21 bases between. The length of the CDR3 is 18 residues. The germline V gene encodes CDR1 MNHNS and CDR2 SASEGT. The CDR3 DNA follows: TGTGCCAGCAGACCTTCGGTGGGGGGCGGGGGTAGCAATCAGCCCCAGCATTTT. It yields the protein CASRPSVGGGGSNQPQHF.

This clonotype was picked up a small number of times. The chain is built from TRBV6-1 and TRBJ1-4; unclear D gene. The CDR3 contains 14 residues. Germline V CDR1 and CDR2: MNHNS, SASEGT. The germline V and J ends were trimmed by 3 bases and 6 bases, with 11 bases remaining between them. The CDR3 protein is CASSDWEVDEKLFF. DNA of the CDR3: TGTGCCAGCAGTGATTGGGAAGTGGATGAAAAACTGTTTTTT.

With regard to this clonotype: A clone one base away is much larger, so this may be a read error. The J gene is TRBJ2-7, the V gene TRBV4-2, with no clear D. The germline gives CDR1 LGHNA, CDR2 YNFKEQ. The CDR3 sequence is 16 residues long. In DNA form, the CDR3 reads TGTGCCTGCAGCCAAGGAGTGGCAGGAGTCTCCTACGAGCAGTACTTC. Translation: CACSQGVAGVSYEQYF.

In this sample, this clonotype turned up a few times. The chain employs TRBV18 and TRBJ2-7, with 8 positions matching TRBD1. The CDR3 is 18 amino acids. V lost 4 bases, J lost 2 bases, and 16 bases stayed unmatched. Germline assignment: CDR1 KGHSH and CDR2 LQKENI. CDR3 loop: CASSRRLVGDRLPYEQYF. The CDR3 DNA sequence: TGTGCCAGCTCACGACGCTTAGTAGGGGACAGGCTACCCTACGAGCAGTACTTC.

The V call is TRBV29-1, the J call TRBJ2-1, with D perhaps matching TRBD1 (6 bases). CDR3 size: 15 residues. Germline CDR1 SQVTM, CDR2 ANQGSEA. Trimming shortened V by 6 bases and J by 5 bases, and 20 bases separated the two germline ends. The CDR3 DNA reads TGCAGCGTCACGCCGAGGGGGACGTTGAACAATGAGCAGTTCTTC. Protein: CSVTPRGTLNNEQFF.

This chain links TRBV7-9 with TRBJ1-5, with D possibly being TRBD1 (6 bases). The length of the CDR3 is 15 residues. V was clipped by 5 bases and J by 5 bases, with 16 bases between them. CDR1 and CDR2 (germline): SEHNR, FQNEAQ (reference sequence). In nucleotides, the CDR3 is TGTGCCAGCAGCCCCGGGGGGGGCCCCTATCAGCCCCAGCATTTT. It is translated as CASSPGGGPYQPQHF.

This clonotype has at least ten counts. This chain links TRBV7-6 with TRBJ2-2; no clear D. CDR3 size: 16 residues. The V gene's germline CDR1 is SGHVS and CDR2 FNYEAQ. Trimming left V 6 bases short and J 2 bases short, with 16 bases between. The chain's CDR3 is CASSDPLRLNTGELFF. The CDR3 coding sequence is TGTGCCAGCAGTGACCCACTGCGGTTAAACACCGGGGAGCTGTTTTTT.

There are a few counts of this clonotype. The gene calls are TRBV15 and TRBJ1-4; unclear D gene. V was pared by 0 bases and J by 6 bases, with 11 bases between. This CDR3 has 15 amino acids. Germline V gives CDR1 LNHNV, CDR2 YYDKDF (reference sequence). The CDR3 sequence is CATSRDAVDDEKLFF. The DNA for the CDR3 is TGTGCCACCAGCAGAGATGCTGTGGACGATGAAAAACTGTTTTTT. The whole variable domain, remainder taken from reference TRBV15 and TRBJ1-4, is DAMVIQNPRYQVTQFGKPVTLSCSQTLNHNVMYWYQQKSSQAPKLLFHYYDKDFNNEADTPDNFQSRRPNTSFCFLDIRSPGLGDTAMYLCATSRDAVDDEKLFFGSGTQLSVL.

The chain combines TRBV12-3 or TRBV12-4 with TRBJ2-1; no reliable D call. Deletions cut 6 bases from V and 11 bases from J, with 14 bases between. The CDR3 runs 12 residues. The CDR3 is CASSRTSSQQFF. The CDR3 DNA follows: TGTGCCAGCAGCCGAACGTCGAGTCAGCAGTTCTTC.

The chain recombines TRBV20-1 with TRBJ2-1, with D uncertain. Germline V gives CDR1 DFQATT, CDR2 SNEGSKA (reference sequence). The CDR3 sequence is 14 residues long. V lost 1 base and J lost 0, with 7 bases in between. CDR3 sequence reads: CSARVRNSYNEQFF. The CDR3 DNA sequence: TGCAGTGCTAGAGTTAGGAACTCCTACAATGAGCAGTTCTTC.

This clonotype was detected only a few times. The J gene is TRBJ2-5, the V gene TRBV12-3 or TRBV12-4; 7 nucleotides match TRBD1. With 5 bases clipped from V and 4 bases from J, the junction kept 4 bases outside the gene matches. The CDR3 sequence is 13 residues long. The CDR3 protein is CASSMDRRETQYF. For the CDR3, the DNA is TGTGCCAGCAGTATGGACAGGAGAGAGACCCAGTACTTC.

The chain is built from TRBV20-1 and TRBJ1-4; TRBD1 is a possible D gene (6 bases). This CDR3 contains 18 residues. Germline loops: CDR1 DFQATT, CDR2 SNEGSKA (reference sequence). The V and J ends lost 2 bases and 3 bases respectively, with 22 bases between them. CDR3 sequence reads: CSARPWGQGVSANEKLFF. CDR3 nucleotide sequence: TGCAGTGCTAGACCATGGGGGCAGGGAGTATCGGCTAATGAAAAACTGTTTTTT.